Listed below are T cell receptor beta chains from one sample, sequenced in a study of beta chain features in type 1 diabetes. Repertoires were generated with immunoSEQ multiplex PCR, while TCRdb's copy carries only in-frame clones and drops some. Of hundreds of thousands of clones in the sample, about an eighth are singletons; the top ten hold approximately 0.021%. The source material was naive CD4+ T cells from blood. All receptors derive from a man younger than 35 with type 1 diabetes. The CDR3 runs from the conserved cysteine through the conserved F or W. The D gene is left open where the match is weak. For some rows the clone size is stated as once, few or many, or as a class when expanded; others skip it.

J: TRBJ1-1
size: .
D: .
V: TRBV4-1
DNA: TGCGCCAGCAGCCAGGCGACGGGGGGCTGGAACACTGAAGCTTTCTTT
CDR3: CASSQATGGWNTEAFF

J: TRBJ2-2
size: .
D: TRBD1
V: TRBV28
DNA: TGTGCCAGCAGGGTTGACAGGGGTTGGACCGGGGAGCTGTTTTTT
CDR3: CASRVDRGWTGELFF

J: TRBJ2-2
size: .
D: .
V: TRBV7-2
DNA: TGTGCCAGCAGCGCCTTTAGGACCGGGGAGCTGTTTTTT
CDR3: CASSAFRTGELFF

J: TRBJ2-3
size: few
D: .
V: TRBV2
DNA: TGTGCCAGCAAACAGGAGTACACAGATACGCAGTATTTT
CDR3: CASKQEYTDTQYF

J: TRBJ1-1
size: .
D: TRBD1
V: TRBV2
DNA: TGTGCCAGCAGGATACAGGGGGCGTTCACTGAAGCTTTCTTT
CDR3: CASRIQGAFTEAFF

J: TRBJ2-7
size: .
D: .
V: TRBV5-6
DNA: TGTGCCAGCAGTACAAACAGGGGACTCTCCTACGAGCAGTACTTC
CDR3: CASSTNRGLSYEQYF

J: TRBJ1-2
size: few
D: .
V: TRBV28
DNA: TGTGCCAGCAGTTTACAGGGCACCTATGGCTACACCTTC
CDR3: CASSLQGTYGYTF

J: TRBJ1-5
size: .
D: .
V: TRBV6-1
DNA: TGTGCCAGCATACCCGGACAAGTCGAACAGCCCCAGCATTTT
CDR3: CASIPGQVEQPQHF

J: TRBJ2-1
size: once
D: .
V: TRBV5-1
DNA: TGCGCCAGCAGCTTGGACTGGGGAGACGAGCAGTTCTTC
CDR3: CASSLDWGDEQFF

J: TRBJ1-1
size: .
D: .
V: TRBV30
DNA: TGTGCCTGGAGGGCCGGGAGATTAGCTTTCTTT
CDR3: CAWRAGRLAFF

J: TRBJ2-5
size: .
D: .
V: TRBV7-9
DNA: TGTGCCAGCAGCTTAGGTGCGGTGATGCAAGAGACCCAGTACTTC
CDR3: CASSLGAVMQETQYF

J: TRBJ2-2
size: few
D: .
V: TRBV27
DNA: TGTGCCAGCAGTTTGGTTTTGGGGGGCTTGGACACCGGGGAGCTGTTTTTT
CDR3: CASSLVLGGLDTGELFF

J: TRBJ1-1
size: .
D: .
V: TRBV18
DNA: TGTGCCAGCTCCACGGACAGTGAAGCTTTCTTT
CDR3: CASSTDSEAFF

J: TRBJ1-6
size: .
D: .
V: TRBV2
DNA: TGTGCCAGCAGTGAAATTTTAAGTTCACCCCTCCACTTT
CDR3: CASSEILSSPLHF

J: TRBJ2-7
size: few
D: TRBD1
V: TRBV28
DNA: TGTGCCAGCAGTCGGACAGGCACCTACGAGCAGTACTTC
CDR3: CASSRTGTYEQYF

J: TRBJ1-6
size: .
D: .
V: TRBV10-3
DNA: TGTGCCGCGGGGACGGGAAGCTCCTATAATTCACCCCTCCACTTT
CDR3: CAAGTGSSYNSPLHF

J: TRBJ1-1
size: few
D: .
V: TRBV6-1
DNA: TGTGCCACCAACACTGAAGCTTTCTTT
CDR3: CATNTEAFF